These T cell receptor beta chains were read from a single sample in a study of post-analysis software for immune sequencing data. TCRdb independently ran MiXCR on the PCR reads; one entry per CDR3 protein. The sample records 800,000 to 950,000 distinct CDR3 sequences, roughly 50% being singletons. Sequenced sample: blood. The origin of the receptors is a girl aged 10-17 years with multiple sclerosis. The CDR3 runs from the conserved cysteine through the conserved F or W. D genes are given only for firm matches. Rows may omit the clone size; those that give it use once, few, many or a size class.

cdr3_aa	cdr3_nt	d_call	v_call	j_call	clone_size
CSAQTPGLDTDTQYF	TGCAGTGCCCAGACCCCGGGACTAGACACAGATACGCAGTATTTT	TRBD2	TRBV20-1	TRBJ2-3	.
CASSTEVLGIEQYF	TGTGCCAGTAGTACCGAAGTTTTGGGGATAGAGCAGTACTTC	.	TRBV19	TRBJ2-7	.
CASSRQEVETQYF	TGTGCCAGCAGTAGGCAGGAGGTTGAGACCCAGTACTTC	.	TRBV12-3/TRBV12-4	TRBJ2-5	.
CASSSRLAGETQYF	TGTGCCAGCAGCTCCCGGCTAGCGGGAGAGACCCAGTACTTC	TRBD2	TRBV7-9	TRBJ2-5	once
CASSLGLLAGASTDTQYF	TGTGCCAGCAGCTTAGGATTGCTAGCGGGGGCCTCCACAGATACGCAGTATTTT	TRBD2	TRBV7-8	TRBJ2-3	few
CATSDTTGQVLGGQFF	TGTGCCACCAGTGATACCACGGGACAGGTCCTAGGGGGGCAGTTCTTC	TRBD1	TRBV24-1	TRBJ2-1	.
CASNLDGANYGYTF	TGTGCCAGCAACCTCGACGGAGCAAACTATGGCTACACCTTC	.	TRBV7-2	TRBJ1-2	.
CASSQALGGPLDEQYF	TGCGCCAGCAGCCAAGCTTTGGGGGGACCCCTCGACGAGCAGTACTTC	.	TRBV4-1	TRBJ2-7	.
CASSRPSGSRTDTQYF	TGTGCCAGCAGTCGCCCTAGCGGGAGTCGGACAGATACGCAGTATTTT	TRBD2	TRBV6-5	TRBJ2-3	once
CAINGGNSNQPQHF	TGTGCCATCAATGGCGGGAATAGCAATCAGCCCCAGCATTTT	.	TRBV10-3	TRBJ1-5	.
CAISATAGGSNEQFF	TGTGCCATCAGCGCGACAGCGGGAGGGTCGAATGAGCAGTTCTTC	TRBD2	TRBV10-3	TRBJ2-1	few
CASSSIPSGLSTDTQYF	TGTGCCAGCAGCTCAATCCCTAGCGGACTTAGCACAGATACGCAGTATTTT	TRBD2	TRBV7-3	TRBJ2-3	.
CASSFDGPNGYTF	TGTGCCAGCAGTTTCGACGGGCCGAATGGCTACACCTTC	.	TRBV27	TRBJ1-2	.
CASSSGVRGYGYTF	TGTGCCAGCAGTTCCGGCGTACGGGGCTATGGCTACACCTTC	.	TRBV6-6	TRBJ1-2	.
CASKKGGFYNEQFF	TGTGCCAGCAAAAAGGGGGGGTTTTACAATGAGCAGTTCTTC	.	TRBV25-1	TRBJ2-1	.
CASNWGADGYTF	TGTGCCAGTAACTGGGGTGCCGATGGCTACACCTTC	.	TRBV19	TRBJ1-2	few
CASSLAGLRYNEQFF	TGCGCCAGCAGTTTAGCGGGGCTGAGGTACAATGAGCAGTTCTTC	TRBD2	TRBV5-1	TRBJ2-1	.
CASSYSGDLGGYTF	TGTGCCAGCAGTTATTCGGGGGATTTGGGTGGCTACACCTTC	.	TRBV6-5	TRBJ1-2	.
CASSSTETQYF	TGCGCCAGCAGCTCGACCGAGACCCAGTACTTC	.	TRBV4-1	TRBJ2-5	.
CSATMADTQYF	TGCAGTGCTACGATGGCAGATACGCAGTATTTT	.	TRBV20-1	TRBJ2-3	.
CATSRDRGDTFTDTQYF	TGTGCCACCAGCAGAGATAGGGGGGACACCTTCACAGATACGCAGTATTTT	.	TRBV15	TRBJ2-3	.
CASSLATAGATDTQYF	TGTGCCAGCAGCTTAGCGACGGCGGGGGCCACAGATACACAGTATTTT	.	TRBV7-6	TRBJ2-3	.
CASIEPGPKEETQYF	TGTGCCAGCATCGAACCGGGACCTAAGGAAGAGACCCAGTACTTC	.	TRBV27	TRBJ2-5	.
CASSPYSLRSYNEQFF	TGTGCCAGCAGCCCCTACTCCCTGCGCTCCTACAATGAGCAGTTCTTC	.	TRBV7-9	TRBJ2-1	.
CASSLATPYGYTF	TGTGCCAGCAGCTTAGCTACACCCTATGGCTACACCTTC	.	TRBV7-2	TRBJ1-2	.
CSARDLGVPYEQYF	TGCAGTGCTAGAGATCTCGGCGTACCCTACGAGCAGTACTTC	.	TRBV20-1	TRBJ2-7	few
CASSLRVTLAENNEQFF	TGTGCCAGCAGCTTACGTGTGACCCTAGCGGAGAACAATGAGCAGTTCTTC	TRBD2	TRBV7-6	TRBJ2-1	.
CASSLVQGKTEAFF	TGCGCCAGCAGCTTGGTTCAGGGAAAGACTGAAGCTTTCTTT	.	TRBV5-1	TRBJ1-1	.
CASSLVYRNEQFF	TGTGCCAGCAGCTTGGTATATCGAAATGAGCAGTTCTTC	.	TRBV5-4	TRBJ2-1	.
CSVIGTQLYEQYF	TGCAGCGTTATTGGGACTCAACTGTACGAGCAGTACTTC	.	TRBV29-1	TRBJ2-7	few
CSASHAVDQPQHF	TGCAGTGCTAGTCACGCTGTCGATCAGCCCCAGCATTTT	.	TRBV20-1	TRBJ1-5	few
CASSRNGGTYNEQFF	TGTGCCAGCAGCCGAAATGGGGGGACCTACAATGAGCAGTTCTTC	.	TRBV6-5	TRBJ2-1	.
CATSIDRGTTDTQYF	TGTGCCACCAGCATCGACAGGGGTACCACAGATACGCAGTATTTT	TRBD1	TRBV15	TRBJ2-3	.
CASSGGTSGGPKDTQYF	TGCGCCAGCAGCGGTGGGACTAGCGGGGGGCCTAAGGATACGCAGTATTTT	TRBD2	TRBV5-1	TRBJ2-3	.
CASSFTGMSYNEQFF	TGTGCCAGCAGTTTTACAGGGATGTCCTACAATGAGCAGTTCTTC	.	TRBV12-3/TRBV12-4	TRBJ2-1	few
CASSVVAGAANEQFF	TGTGCCAGCAGCGTAGTAGCGGGAGCGGCCAATGAGCAGTTCTTC	TRBD2	TRBV9	TRBJ2-1	.
CASRNARGGPYEQYF	TGCGCCAGCCGTAACGCGAGGGGAGGACCCTACGAGCAGTACTTC	.	TRBV5-1	TRBJ2-7	.
CASSQGSVNPREQYF	TGTGCCAGCAGCCAGGGGAGCGTGAACCCTAGGGAGCAGTACTTC	.	TRBV27	TRBJ2-7	few
CASSFLAGNIQYF	TGTGCCAGCAGTTTCTTGGCGGGAAACATTCAGTACTTC	.	TRBV28	TRBJ2-4	.
CASSLSRVATSVQETQYF	TGTGCCAGCAGCTTAAGTCGAGTTGCGACTAGCGTCCAAGAGACCCAGTACTTC	TRBD2	TRBV7-9	TRBJ2-5	few
CASRVLGGRSYGYTF	TGTGCCAGCAGGGTCTTGGGGGGCCGGAGCTATGGCTACACCTTC	.	TRBV6-5	TRBJ1-2	.
CSAYRGQDEQFF	TGCAGTGCGTACCGAGGACAGGATGAGCAGTTCTTC	TRBD1	TRBV20-1	TRBJ2-1	.
CASSWDRGRLAGAYEQYF	TGCGCCAGCAGCTGGGACAGGGGAAGACTAGCGGGTGCCTACGAGCAGTACTTC	.	TRBV5-1	TRBJ2-7	few
CSGRTTLPTVGYTF	TGCAGTGGCCGCACCACCCTGCCCACGGTCGGCTACACCTTC	.	TRBV20-1	TRBJ1-2	.